A selection of T cell receptor beta chains follows, all from one sample in a study of glioma-infiltrating T cells. TCRdb reanalysed the multiplex PCR reads using MiXCR and keeps one entry per CDR3 protein. The sample carries around 350,000 distinct CDR3 sequences, more than 35% recorded once. Sequenced: glioma tissue, nonneoplastic brain tissue, or PBMCs (not recorded which). These receptors came from a human donor with low-grade glioma or glioblastoma, undergoing nonglioma brain surgery, or in good health (not recorded which). Each CDR3 is given with its conserved first and last residue. The D gene is left open where the match is weak. Clone size is shown for a subset of rows, as once, few, many or a class of expanded clone.

CDR3 DNA	CDR3 protein	V gene	J gene	D gene	clone size
TGTGCCACCCTACGGGGGCCGAATGAGCAGTTCTTC	CATLRGPNEQFF	TRBV2	TRBJ2-1	NA	few
TGTGCCAGCAGCCGGGATTTCTATGGCTACACCTTC	CASSRDFYGYTF	TRBV12-3/TRBV12-4	TRBJ1-2	NA	few
TGTGCCAGCAGCCAAGATCACGGGGGTTGTAGCAACACTGAAGCTTCCTTT	CASSQDHGGCSNTEASF	TRBV3-1	TRBJ1-1	NA	NA
TGCAGTGCAAACAGCGGGAGGGACTACAATGAGCAGTTCTTC	CSANSGRDYNEQFF	TRBV20-1	TRBJ2-1	TRBD2	NA
TGCGCCAGCAGCCAAGATCGAAGCGGGAGTCTGCACGAGCAGTTCTTC	CASSQDRSGSLHEQFF	TRBV4-1	TRBJ2-1	TRBD2	NA
TGTGCCAGCACCGGAGAGGGAGCTAGCACAGATACGCAGTATTTT	CASTGEGASTDTQYF	TRBV11-2	TRBJ2-3	NA	NA
TGCAGTGCTAGAGGGTATAGAGCGGGAAATGAGCAGTTCTTC	CSARGYRAGNEQFF	TRBV20-1	TRBJ2-1	TRBD2	many
TGCAGTGCTAGCGATTCCTACGAGCAGTACTTC	CSASDSYEQYF	TRBV20-1	TRBJ2-7	NA	NA
TGTGCCAGCAAGGGGGATCCCTTTGAAGCTTTCTTT	CASKGDPFEAFF	TRBV2	TRBJ1-1	NA	NA
TGTGCCAGCAGTTACTCGAGAAACTACGAGCAGTACTTC	CASSYSRNYEQYF	TRBV6-2/TRBV6-3	TRBJ2-7	NA	NA
TGTGCCAGCAGCCCAGATAGCGGAGCCAGCACAGATACGCAGTATTTT	CASSPDSGASTDTQYF	TRBV4-2	TRBJ2-3	NA	few
TGTGCCAGCAGTTCAGGAGCCCCTATTAAGCAGTTCTTC	CASSSGAPIKQFF	TRBV28	TRBJ2-1	NA	NA
TGTGCCATCCAAAATAGCAATCAGCCCCAGCATTTT	CAIQNSNQPQHF	TRBV6-1	TRBJ1-5	NA	many
TGCAGGCCCTCTGGAGGAGACACAGATACGCAGTATTTT	CRPSGGDTDTQYF	TRBV20-1	TRBJ2-3	NA	NA
TGTGCCAGCAGCTCTAGCCCCCGGGACAGGAGGTTCTATGGCTACACCTTC	CASSSSPRDRRFYGYTF	TRBV13	TRBJ1-2	TRBD1	NA
TGTGCCAGCAGTCCACCGGTCGGGAGGGCGAGTGAGCAGTTCTTC	CASSPPVGRASEQFF	TRBV12-3/TRBV12-4	TRBJ2-1	TRBD2	NA
TGTGCCAGTAGTATAGTTGGAGAGGTTGACTATGGCTACACCTTC	CASSIVGEVDYGYTF	TRBV19	TRBJ1-2	NA	once
TGTGCCAGCAGTTTATGGGCAGGGAGTTGGTCCTACAATGAGCAGTTCTTC	CASSLWAGSWSYNEQFF	TRBV12-3/TRBV12-4	TRBJ2-1	NA	few
TGCGCCAGCAGCTTAAGGCCGGGACAGAACTATGGCTACACCTTC	CASSLRPGQNYGYTF	TRBV5-1	TRBJ1-2	TRBD1	once
TGTGCCAGCTCACCCTCCGCTAGCCCCACAGATACGCAGTATTTT	CASSPSASPTDTQYF	TRBV18	TRBJ2-3	NA	NA
TGTGCCAGCGGGACAGGGGCTGCCGAGCAGTACTTC	CASGTGAAEQYF	TRBV7-9	TRBJ2-7	TRBD1	NA
TGCAGTGCCAGTGGGGTACTGGGCTCCTACGAGCAGTACTTC	CSASGVLGSYEQYF	TRBV20-1	TRBJ2-7	NA	NA
TGCAGTGCCCAAGACCCGCGTCGCTCCTACAATGAGCAGTTCTTC	CSAQDPRRSYNEQFF	TRBV20-1	TRBJ2-1	NA	many
TGTGCCAGCAGTTTATCCACAGGGTTCGGGACCCAGTACTTC	CASSLSTGFGTQYF	TRBV27	TRBJ2-5	NA	many
TGTGCCAGCAGCTCTTGGGACAGCCAAAATAGGGAGCAGTACTTC	CASSSWDSQNREQYF	TRBV7-9	TRBJ2-7	TRBD1	NA
TGTGCCAGCAGCTGGGGTGTTGGCACTGAAGCTTTCTTT	CASSWGVGTEAFF	TRBV14	TRBJ1-1	NA	NA
TGTGCCAGCAGAGCACCCCCGGTCGAGCAGTACTTC	CASRAPPVEQYF	TRBV28	TRBJ2-7	NA	NA
TGTGCCAGCAGTCACCCCCCTCCGGGACAGGAGTTCACCCGTGAGCAGTTCTTC	CASSHPPPGQEFTREQFF	TRBV6-1	TRBJ2-1	TRBD1	NA
TGTGCCAGCAGCTTTGGTCTTTTCTACGAGCAGTACTTC	CASSFGLFYEQYF	TRBV7-2	TRBJ2-7	NA	NA
TGCAGCGGTTCATCACAGCCCACAGATACGCAGTATTTT	CSGSSQPTDTQYF	TRBV29-1	TRBJ2-3	NA	NA
TGTGCCAGCAGTTTAGCGAGGGGGGACAGCGGCTTGGTCCGCGGGTACTTC	CASSLARGDSGLVRGYF	TRBV12-3/TRBV12-4	TRBJ2-5	NA	NA